This TCR beta chain came from a study of tumor-infiltrating lymphocytes in localized non-small cell lung cancer. Overall study: Each patient gave resected tumor and non-adjacent uninvolved lung tissue.

Generated by immunoSEQ multiplex PCR, the TCRdb table keeps only in-frame clones and is missing some. The sample has more than 10,000 clones, 84% seen once; the top ten hold less than 10%. Germline V gives CDR1 MNHNY, CDR2 SVGAGI (reference sequence). CDR3 length: 15 amino acids. Trimming shortened V by 0 bases and J by 5 bases, and 14 bases separated the two germline ends. V usage is TRBV6-6 and J usage is TRBJ2-7; a weak D match, TRBD2 (6 bases). Sequencing was done on a sample of lung tumor tissue. This receptor was identified in a human donor with non-small cell lung cancer. The CDR3 sequence is CASSYSAGPTDEQYF. The CDR3, as DNA: TGTGCCAGCAGTTACTCGGCGGGGCCTACGGACGAGCAGTACTTC.